Listed here are 23 T cell receptor beta chains from one sample, sequenced in a study of blood T cell repertoires in COVID-19. The repertoire was sequenced with immunoSEQ multiplex PCR; TCRdb's copy has only in-frame clones and lacks some. The data contain about 200,000 clones, about nine tenths of them seen just once; the ten biggest clones take up approximately 6%. Sequenced input: peripheral blood. Receptors originate from an elderly man with acute or convalescent COVID-19.

This chain links TRBV28 with TRBJ2-1; 7 bases are a match to TRBD2. The V gene end was trimmed by 2 bases and the J gene end by 6 bases; junction bases not matched to a gene: 4. In germline, CDR1 is MDHEN, CDR2 SYDVKM. CDR3 length equals 14 residues. The CDR3 loop reads CASSLVSSGNEQFF. DNA of the CDR3: TGTGCCAGCAGTTTAGTCTCTAGCGGCAATGAGCAGTTCTTC.

The chain has TRBV6-5 and TRBJ2-5; perhaps TRBD2 as D (7 bases). The CDR3 sequence is 15 residues long. Germline V gene sequence: CDR1 MNHEY, CDR2 SVGAGI. V was trimmed by 8 bases and J by 1 base, leaving 17 bases between them. CDR3 region: CASSRTRGVQETQYF. CDR3 bases: TGTGCCAGCTCGAGGACTAGGGGGGTCCAAGAGACCCAGTACTTC.

This clone was seen only a few times. The chain combines TRBV5-1 with TRBJ1-2, with D maybe TRBD1 (5 bases). The CDR3 totals 13 residues. V lost 4 bases and J 5 bases, leaving 12 bases between the germline ends. The V gene's germline CDR1 is SGHRS and CDR2 YFSETQ. For the CDR3, the DNA is TGCGCCAGCAGCCCCGGGGGTGAATATGGCTACACCTTC. Translated: CASSPGGEYGYTF.

The rearrangement links TRBV7-9 to TRBJ1-5; the D gene is possibly TRBD1 (6 bases). There are 13 residues in the CDR3. Trimming removed 5 bases at V and 7 bases at J, with 12 bases between. Germline assignment: CDR1 SEHNR and CDR2 FQNEAQ (reference sequence). CDR3 coding DNA: TGTGCCAGCAGCGCACAGGGAAAGCAGCCCCAGCATTTT. This codes for CASSAQGKQPQHF.

This chain uses TRBV15 with TRBJ2-3; 9 bases align to TRBD2. The germline V gene has CDR1 LNHNV and CDR2 YYDKDF (reference sequence). J gave up 3 bases and V 1 base, and 5 bases lay outside the gene matches. The CDR3 is 16 residues long. This CDR3 is CATSRGGRAGTDTQYF. The CDR3 nucleotides read TGTGCCACCAGCAGAGGCGGGAGGGCCGGAACAGATACGCAGTATTTT.

This chain connects TRBV15 to TRBJ2-3, with TRBD2 matching over 8 bases. Germline CDR1 is LNHNV and CDR2 is YYDKDF (reference sequence). The CDR3 is made up of 15 amino acids. The ends lost 5 bases at V and 1 base at J; junction bases unmatched: 5. This chain's CDR3 is CATSFGRAGTDTQYF. CDR3 DNA: TGTGCCACCAGCTTCGGGAGGGCCGGCACAGATACGCAGTATTTT.

The rearrangement joins TRBV29-1 to TRBJ1-4; 7 bases fit TRBD1. Germline V gene sequence: CDR1 SQVTM, CDR2 ANQGSEA. V lost 6 bases, J lost 0 bases, and 7 bases stayed unmatched. The length of the CDR3 is 15 residues. CDR3 protein: CSVRGGGATNEKLFF. The CDR3 DNA follows: TGCAGCGTCAGAGGGGGCGGCGCAACTAATGAAAAACTGTTTTTT.

The CDR3 bases are TGTGCCAGCAGCTTGGGTAGCGACTCCTACGAGCAGTACGTC. This codes for CASSLGSDSYEQYV. The V call is TRBV7-6, the J call TRBJ2-7; D is possibly TRBD2 (5 bases). The CDR3 has 14 amino acids. V dropped 3 bases and J dropped 0 bases, with 9 bases sitting between them. Germline CDR1 SGHVS, CDR2 FNYEAQ.

The V and J genes are TRBV14 and TRBJ1-3; no firm D call. This CDR3 has 13 amino acids. Trimming removed 5 bases from V and 8 bases from J, with 13 bases in between. Per germline, CDR1 SGHDN and CDR2 FVKESK. CDR3 protein: CASSTGQRDTIYF. Written as DNA, the CDR3 is TGTGCCAGCAGCACGGGTCAGCGAGACACCATATATTTT.

The rearrangement links TRBV15 to TRBJ2-1; TRBD2 matches at 10 bases. Trimming cost V 4 bases and J 5 bases; bases outside gene matches: 8. Germline CDR1 is LNHNV and CDR2 is YYDKDF (reference sequence). The CDR3 consists of 16 residues. Here the CDR3 DNA reads TGTGCCACCAGCATCCTAGCGGGGGTACTTAACAATGAGCAGTTCTTC. Residues: CATSILAGVLNNEQFF. Looking up the rest from reference TRBV15 and TRBJ2-1 gives the full variable domain: DAMVIQNPRYQVTQFGKPVTLSCSQTLNHNVMYWYQQKSSQAPKLLFHYYDKDFNNEADTPDNFQSRRPNTSFCFLDIRSPGLGDTAMYLCATSILAGVLNNEQFFGPGTRLTVL.

Only one count was recorded for this clone. The chain joins TRBV30 to TRBJ1-2; tentative D call: TRBD1 (6 bases). Trimming removed 0 bases from V and 7 bases from J, with 15 bases in between. The CDR3 has 14 residues. Germline V gene lookup returns CDR1 GTSNPN and CDR2 SVGIG (reference sequence). In DNA, the CDR3 is TGTGCCTGGAGTGTACTTACAGGGTTCCCTGGCTACACCTTC. It codes for CAWSVLTGFPGYTF.

The chain recombines TRBV2 with TRBJ2-6, with 9 bases matching TRBD2. V lost 3 bases and J lost 3; bases outside the gene matches: 6. Germline lookup yields CDR1 SNHLY and CDR2 FYNNEI. The CDR3 contains 17 residues. The CDR3 DNA sequence: TGTGCCAGCAGTGACGGAGCGGGAGGCCTTGGGGCCAACGTCCTGACTTTC. It yields the protein CASSDGAGGLGANVLTF.

The chain combines TRBV5-1 with TRBJ2-7, with D possibly matching TRBD2 (6 bases). The germline gives CDR1 SGHRS, CDR2 YFSETQ. V lost 0 bases and J 1 base, leaving 8 bases between the germline ends. The CDR3 totals 14 residues. The CDR3 protein is CASSLVAGSYEQYF. The CDR3 region has the DNA TGCGCCAGCAGCTTGGTGGCGGGGTCCTACGAGCAGTACTTC.

V and J are TRBV29-1 and TRBJ1-4; 11 bases fit TRBD1. V lost 6 bases, J lost 7 bases, and 19 bases stayed unmatched. Germline V gives CDR1 SQVTM, CDR2 ANQGSEA. This CDR3 spans 18 amino acids. The CDR3 protein is CSVPTGQGALNLGEKLFF. The DNA for the CDR3 is TGCAGCGTCCCCACTGGACAGGGGGCATTAAATTTAGGTGAAAAACTGTTTTTT.

V is TRBV14 and J is TRBJ1-2; D gene unclear. The germline V gene has CDR1 SGHDN and CDR2 FVKESK. This CDR3 region has 13 residues. V was trimmed by 3 bases and J by 5 bases, leaving 10 bases between them. The CDR3 sequence: CASSQGVVYGYTF. Here the CDR3 DNA reads TGTGCCAGCAGCCAGGGAGTGGTTTATGGCTACACCTTC.

This chain links TRBV9 with TRBJ2-3, with 10 bases aligning to TRBD2. CDR3 size: 17 residues. Looked up from germline, CDR1 is SGDLS and CDR2 is YYNGEE. Trimming removed 0 bases from V and 4 bases from J; junction bases left unmatched: 8. The CDR3 DNA sequence: TGTGCCAGCAGCGTAGCTGGTAGCGGGAGGACCCCAGATACGCAGTATTTT. It specifies CASSVAGSGRTPDTQYF.

The CDR3: CASSLGPRGYNEQFF. DNA of the CDR3: TGCGCCAGCAGCTTGGGCCCCCGGGGCTACAATGAGCAGTTCTTC. This sequence joins TRBV5-1 and TRBJ2-1, with D tentatively TRBD2 (5 bases). The germline CDR1 and CDR2 sequences are SGHRS and YFSETQ. This CDR3 has 15 residues. V gave up 0 bases and J gave up 3 bases, with 10 bases separating them.

The rearrangement links TRBV30 to TRBJ1-5, with D perhaps TRBD1 (5 bases). V lost 0 bases, J lost 5 bases, and 8 bases lay in between. Germline CDR1 GTSNPN, CDR2 SVGIG (reference sequence). CDR3 length: 13 amino acids. The CDR3 sequence is CAWSVKGDQPQHF. Written as DNA, the CDR3 is TGTGCCTGGAGTGTTAAAGGGGATCAGCCCCAGCATTTT. The whole variable domain, remainder taken from reference TRBV30 and TRBJ1-5, is SQTIHQWPATLVQPVGSPLSLECTVEGTSNPNLYWYRQAAGRGLQLLFYSVGIGQISSEVPQNLSASRPQDRQFILSSKKLLLSDSGFYLCAWSVKGDQPQHFGDGTRLSIL.

V and J are TRBV29-1 and TRBJ2-1; 8 bases match TRBD1. V lost 5 bases, J lost 10 bases, and 10 bases stayed unmatched. Per germline, CDR1 SQVTM and CDR2 ANQGSEA. This CDR3 spans 13 amino acids. CDR3 coding DNA: TGCAGCGTTCCCAAGGCGGACAGGGCCGAGCAGTTCTTC. It yields the protein CSVPKADRAEQFF.

The chain couples TRBV11-3 to TRBJ2-1; D is perhaps TRBD2 (5 bases). The CDR3 runs 14 residues. From germline, CDR1 is SGHNT and CDR2 YENEEA. Trimming took 1 base from V and 9 from J, leaving 13 bases between them. CDR3 DNA: TGTGCCAGCAGCTTAGGGACTCCACCTCCTGAGCAGTTCTTC. Protein: CASSLGTPPPEQFF.

J is TRBJ2-7 and V is TRBV28; 7 bases agree with TRBD1. The CDR3 extends over 15 amino acids. The V gene's germline CDR1 is MDHEN and CDR2 SYDVKM. V dropped 1 base and J dropped 5; count of bases not matched to a gene: 8. Here the CDR3 reads CASSLLQGVGNEQYF. The CDR3 region has the DNA TGTGCCAGCAGTTTATTGCAGGGGGTAGGAAACGAGCAGTACTTC. Full variable domain (outside the CDR3, taken from reference TRBV28 and TRBJ2-7): DVKVTQSSRYLVKRTGEKVFLECVQDMDHENMFWYRQDPGLGLRLIYFSYDVKMKEKGDIPEGYSVSREKKERFSLILESASTNQTSMYLCASSLLQGVGNEQYFGPGTRLTVT.

V is TRBV6-5 and J is TRBJ2-2; tentatively, D is TRBD1 (6 bases). CDR1 and CDR2 from the germline V gene are MNHEY and SVGAGI. The CDR3 has 13 residues. Trimming shortened V by 6 bases and J by 9 bases, and 14 bases separated the two germline ends. The CDR3 DNA reads TGTGCCAGCAGCCGACAGGATATACGGGAGCTGTTTTTT. It is translated as CASSRQDIRELFF.

CDR3 sequence (DNA): TGTGCCAGTAGTACCCGGAGGGCCCTGGCCGGGGAGCTGTTTTTT. Protein: CASSTRRALAGELFF. This sequence joins TRBV19 and TRBJ2-2; TRBD2 might be the D (6 bases). The germline CDR1 and CDR2 sequences are LNHDA and SQIVND (reference sequence). V lost 4 bases and J lost 6, with 15 bases in between. The CDR3 sequence is 15 residues long.